The entry below gives a single TCR beta chain sequence along with its context. Germline CDR1 and CDR2: SNHLY and FYNNEI. Trimming took 6 bases from V and 6 from J, leaving 18 bases between them. The CDR3 length is 16 residues. Sequencing was performed with immunoSEQ multiplex PCR; in TCRdb, only in-frame clones are kept and a portion is missing. This table has around 180,000 clones, roughly 84% appearing once. The source of the sample is a study of blood T cell repertoires in COVID-19. For the study at large: PBMCs, B-cell-depleted T cells, or T cells were the source of the cDNA or gDNA that made up the material.

The rearrangement joins TRBV2 to TRBJ1-6, with a tentative D call TRBD1 (5 bases). The sequence was collected from a person aged 70 to 80 with COVID-19, enrolled during active disease. Material: peripheral blood. CDR3 sequence (DNA): TGTGCCAGCAGGAGCCGCCCGGGGGGTGTTAATTCACCCCTCCACTTT. It encodes CASRSRPGGVNSPLHF.